The 28 T cell receptor beta chains below were found in one sample sequenced in a study of T cell responses to AZD1222 COVID-19 vaccine. Some clones are missing from TCRdb's copy, which holds only in-frame ones; the method was immunoSEQ multiplex PCR. The sample has 65,000 to 70,000 clones, 80% seen once. The material was peripheral blood, obtained on day 0 of AZD1222 vaccination. The receptors come from an adult in good health.

The genes are TRBV5-4 and TRBJ2-7; TRBD1 matches 8 bases. The junction had 4 bases not matched to a gene; V was cut back by 4 bases and J by 1 base. Germline lookup yields CDR1 SGHNT and CDR2 YYREEE (reference sequence). The CDR3 runs to 14 residues. CDR3 sequence reads: CASSRDRTSYEQYF. DNA of the CDR3: TGTGCCAGCAGCAGGGACAGGACGTCCTACGAGCAGTACTTC.

The V and J genes are TRBV4-1 and TRBJ1-5, with D unresolved. Per the germline V gene, CDR1 is MGHRA and CDR2 is YSYEKL. Trimming pared 5 bases from V and 4 bases from J, leaving 9 bases between. The CDR3 spans 13 residues. As DNA, the CDR3 is TGCGCCAGCAGCGAAGGGAGGAATCAGCCCCAGCATTTT. It specifies CASSEGRNQPQHF.

Only a few counts were recorded for this clone. V gene TRBV10-3 combines with J gene TRBJ1-1; D call uncertain. The CDR3 sequence is 15 residues long. Deletions cut 8 bases from V and 6 bases from J, with 22 bases between. Per the germline V gene, CDR1 is ENHRY and CDR2 is SYGVKD. This CDR3 is CAIRFGAGFDSEAFF. In DNA form, the CDR3 reads TGTGCCATCCGGTTCGGAGCAGGATTTGATTCTGAAGCTTTCTTT.

The chain has TRBV21-1 and TRBJ1-1; TRBD1, the table's D call, was not compared with the DNA. TRBV21-1 is flagged as a pseudogene. CDR3 length: 16 residues. The CDR3 reads CASSKRNRGLNTEAFF. CDR3 DNA: TGTGCCAGCAGCAAAAGGAACAGGGGGCTGAACACTGAAGCTTTCTTT.

The chain links TRBV3-1 (or the pseudogene TRBV3-2) to TRBJ2-3; 7 bases line up with TRBD1. Germline loops: CDR1 LGHDT, CDR2 YNNKEL (reference sequence). Losses at the gene ends were 4 bases for V and 1 base for J; bases not matched to a gene: 5. This CDR3 is built from 15 residues. DNA for the CDR3: TGTGCCAGCAGCCGAGGGGGCGCGGGCACAGATACGCAGTATTTT. This codes for CASSRGGAGTDTQYF.

This clone was observed a single time. This sequence joins TRBV5-4 and TRBJ2-3; no reliable D call. The CDR3 extends over 14 amino acids. V was cut by 3 bases and J by 6 bases, with 14 bases left in between. CDR1 is SGHNT and CDR2 is YYREEE in the germline V gene (reference sequence). CDR3: CASSSPIGSDTQYF. The CDR3 nucleotides are TGTGCCAGCAGCTCCCCCATTGGAAGCGATACGCAGTATTTT.

V gene TRBV4-1 combines with J gene TRBJ1-4; D not resolved. V was pared by 2 bases and J by 5 bases, with 6 bases between. Per the germline V gene, CDR1 is MGHRA and CDR2 is YSYEKL. The CDR3 is 13 residues long. CDR3 in amino acids: CASSQILNEKLFF. Here the CDR3 DNA reads TGCGCCAGCAGCCAAATTCTGAATGAAAAACTGTTTTTT.

This clone is a singleton in its sample. The rearrangement links TRBV28 to TRBJ2-4; D might be TRBD1 (6 bases). The CDR3 is made up of 13 amino acids. Germline V gene sequence: CDR1 MDHEN, CDR2 SYDVKM. V was trimmed by 6 bases and J by 7 bases, leaving 13 bases between them. The CDR3 coding sequence is TGTGCCAGCAGGCAGGGGTGGGTGAACATTCAGTACTTC. This codes for CASRQGWVNIQYF.

The chain has TRBV6-1 and TRBJ1-2, with D possibly matching TRBD1 (6 bases). From germline, CDR1 is MNHNS and CDR2 SASEGT. The CDR3 has 15 amino acids. Trimming stripped 3 bases from V and 2 bases from J, with 13 bases between. CDR3 sequence: CASSEAGVSNYGYTF. CDR3 in DNA: TGTGCCAGCAGTGAGGCAGGGGTTTCGAACTATGGCTACACCTTC.

This clone was seen once. CDR3 in DNA: TGCAGCGCTTCGGACAGGGGAGTAAACAATGAGCAGTTCTTC. This translates into CSASDRGVNNEQFF. The chain combines TRBV29-1 with TRBJ2-1; TRBD1 aligns across 9 bases. Germline CDR1 SQVTM, CDR2 ANQGSEA. The CDR3 extends over 14 amino acids. The V and J ends lost 7 bases and 5 bases, in that order; junction bases with no gene match: 9.

V usage is TRBV19 and J usage is TRBJ1-4, with 8 positions matching TRBD1. CDR1 LNHDA and CDR2 SQIVND come from the germline V gene (reference sequence). Germline trimming cut 8 bases from V and 0 bases from J; bases unmatched to any gene: 8. CDR3 length: 16 residues. The CDR3 protein is CASQGQDAATNEKLFF. The CDR3 DNA sequence: TGTGCCAGTCAGGGACAGGACGCCGCAACTAATGAAAAACTGTTTTTT.

The chain joins TRBV18 to TRBJ1-3; D is possibly TRBD1 (6 bases). The CDR3 sequence is 14 residues long. Deletions cut 4 bases from V and 1 base from J, with 8 bases between. Germline V gives CDR1 KGHSH, CDR2 LQKENI. The CDR3 protein is CASSQQGSGNTIYF. DNA of the CDR3: TGTGCCAGCTCACAGCAGGGGTCTGGAAACACCATATATTTT.

This sequence joins TRBV18 and TRBJ2-7; no clear D gene. Germline CDR1 is KGHSH and CDR2 is LQKENI. The CDR3 sequence is 13 residues long. The V and J ends lost 2 bases and 5 bases respectively, with 10 bases between them. The CDR3 region has the DNA TGTGCCAGCTCACCAACGGGCGCGGACGAGCAGTACTTC. It specifies CASSPTGADEQYF. Looking up the rest from reference TRBV18 and TRBJ2-7 gives the full variable domain: NAGVMQNPRHLVRRRGQEARLRCSPMKGHSHVYWYRQLPEEGLKFMVYLQKENIIDESGMPKERFSAEFPKEGPSILRIQQVVRGDSAAYFCASSPTGADEQYFGPGTRLTVT.

The chain links TRBV5-6 to TRBJ2-7; D remains unclear. CDR1 is SGHDT and CDR2 is YYEEEE in the germline V gene. The CDR3 has 12 residues. With 0 bases removed from V and 3 bases from J, the gap between germline ends came to 4 bases. Here the CDR3 reads CASSLGIYEQYF. CDR3 nucleotides: TGTGCCAGCAGCTTGGGGATCTACGAGCAGTACTTC.

A few counts support this clone. This CDR3 is CASSSGTDGYTF. DNA of the CDR3: TGCGCCAGCAGTTCGGGGACGGATGGCTACACCTTC. The chain carries TRBV10-2 and TRBJ1-2; perhaps TRBD1 as D (5 bases). The CDR3 is 12 residues long. Between the trimmed V and J ends, which lost 5 bases and 6 bases, there was a span of 10 bases. CDR1 is WSHSY and CDR2 is SAAADI in the germline V gene.

The chain uses TRBV10-3 and TRBJ2-3; D remains unclear. The CDR3 is 15 residues long. In germline, CDR1 is ENHRY, CDR2 SYGVKD. V was clipped by 1 base and J by 2 bases, with 10 bases between them. CDR3: CAISELLLDTDTQYF. The CDR3 bases are TGTGCCATCAGTGAGTTACTACTTGACACAGATACGCAGTATTTT.

This chain connects TRBV5-1 to TRBJ1-2; 8 bases are a match to TRBD1. The length of the CDR3 is 13 residues. Germline lookup yields CDR1 SGHRS and CDR2 YFSETQ. The V segment lost 4 bases and the J segment 8 bases; nucleotides outside the gene matches: 7. This CDR3 reads CASSPVTGEGYTF. The CDR3 region has the DNA TGCGCCAGCAGCCCCGTGACAGGGGAAGGCTACACCTTC.

Only a few counts were recorded for this clone. The CDR3 DNA reads TGCGCCAGCAACGGGCTGGAAACAGATACGCAGTATTTT. It yields the protein CASNGLETDTQYF. The chain employs TRBV10-2 and TRBJ2-3; D ambiguous. V lost 7 bases, J lost 3 bases, and 11 bases lay in between. The germline V gene has CDR1 WSHSY and CDR2 SAAADI. The length of the CDR3 is 13 residues.

The CDR3 DNA sequence: TGTGCCAGCAGTTCCACAGCCTACTACACCTTC. Its protein product is CASSSTAYYTF. The V and J genes are TRBV7-9 and TRBJ1-2; D gene unclear. Germline CDR1 reads SEHNR; CDR2 reads FQNEAQ (reference sequence). The CDR3 is 11 amino acids. Trimming pared 6 bases from V and 10 bases from J, leaving 12 bases between.

The chain employs TRBV9 and TRBJ2-2, with D unresolved. The V end lost 4 bases, the J end lost 8 bases, and 15 bases lay between the germline ends. From germline, CDR1 is SGDLS and CDR2 YYNGEE. This CDR3 contains 14 residues. The CDR3 nucleotides are TGTGCCAGCAGCCCCCTTCCGGATGGGGGGGAGCTGTTTTTT. Residues: CASSPLPDGGELFF.

The chain employs TRBV20-1 and TRBJ1-1, with no clear D. Looked up from germline, CDR1 is DFQATT and CDR2 is SNEGSKA (reference sequence). This CDR3 is 9 amino acids long. The CDR3 DNA sequence: TGCAAATGGGGCACTGAAGCTTTCTTT. Its protein is CKWGTEAFF.

This chain uses TRBV5-1 with TRBJ2-3; TRBD2 is a possible D gene (6 bases). Deletions cut 0 bases from V and 5 bases from J, with 7 bases between. Germline V gives CDR1 SGHRS, CDR2 YFSETQ. The CDR3 contains 13 residues. For the CDR3, the DNA is TGCGCCAGCAGCTTGGCGGGGGAAGATACGCAGTATTTT. It is translated as CASSLAGEDTQYF.

This clone was detected only a few times. The CDR3 spells CASSESGTGSDEQYF. CDR3 nucleotide sequence: TGTGCCAGCAGTGAATCCGGGACAGGGTCCGATGAGCAGTACTTC. This chain connects TRBV6-1 to TRBJ2-7; 9 bases agree with TRBD1. Germline CDR1 and CDR2: MNHNS and SASEGT. CDR3 size: 15 residues. The V segment lost 2 bases and the J segment 7 bases; nucleotides outside the gene matches: 9.

V usage is TRBV29-1 and J usage is TRBJ1-1, with D hard to call. The V gene lost 2 bases and the J gene lost 6 bases, with 16 bases spanning the gap. CDR3 length equals 14 residues. Germline V gene lookup returns CDR1 SQVTM and CDR2 ANQGSEA. This chain's CDR3 is CSVEPSSGGSEAFF. For the CDR3, the DNA is TGCAGCGTTGAACCCTCTTCGGGAGGGTCTGAAGCTTTCTTT.

The V gene is TRBV7-9, the J gene TRBJ1-4; TRBD1 might be the D (5 bases). Trimming removed 4 bases from V and 5 bases from J, with 17 bases in between. Germline values: CDR1 SEHNR, CDR2 FQNEAQ (reference sequence). This CDR3 has 16 amino acids. CDR3 amino acids: CASSSLHGGGNEKLFF. As DNA, the CDR3 is TGTGCCAGCAGCTCGCTCCACGGGGGGGGAAATGAAAAACTGTTTTTT.

V gene TRBV5-4 combines with J gene TRBJ2-7, with 8 bases lining up with TRBD2. The CDR3 is 16 amino acids. Germline CDR1 SGHNT, CDR2 YYREEE (reference sequence). V lost 0 bases and J lost 0; bases outside the gene matches: 5. CDR3 region: CASSLGAGGSSYEQYF. In DNA form, the CDR3 reads TGTGCCAGCAGCTTGGGGGCGGGGGGCTCCTCCTACGAGCAGTACTTC. The variable domain in full, with the rest retrieved from reference TRBV5-4 and TRBJ2-7, is ETGVTQSPTHLIKTRGQQVTLRCSSQSGHNTVSWYQQALGQGPQFIFQYYREEENGRGNFPPRFSGLQFPNYSSELNVNALELDDSALYLCASSLGAGGSSYEQYFGPGTRLTVT.

The rearrangement uses TRBV20-1 and TRBJ2-7; D gene unclear. The V gene lost 5 bases and the J gene lost 6 bases, with 8 bases spanning the gap. There are 10 residues in the CDR3. Germline CDR1 DFQATT, CDR2 SNEGSKA (reference sequence). The CDR3 region is CSAQVLEQYF. CDR3 nucleotides: TGCAGTGCTCAAGTACTCGAGCAGTACTTC.

The chain links TRBV6-6 to TRBJ2-5; D gene ambiguous. The CDR3 consists of 14 residues. V was trimmed by 2 bases and J by 5 bases, leaving 12 bases between them. Germline V CDR1 and CDR2: MNHNY, SVGAGI (reference sequence). The CDR3 sequence: CASSYRVSHETQYF. For the CDR3, the DNA is TGTGCCAGCAGTTACCGCGTATCGCACGAGACCCAGTACTTC.